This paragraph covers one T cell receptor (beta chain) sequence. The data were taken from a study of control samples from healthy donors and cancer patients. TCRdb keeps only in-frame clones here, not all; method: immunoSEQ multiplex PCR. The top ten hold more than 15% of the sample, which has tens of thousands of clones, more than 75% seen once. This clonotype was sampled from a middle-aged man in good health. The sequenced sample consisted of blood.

The CDR3 loop is CASSLRSGSRDTQYF. The DNA for the CDR3 is TGTGCCAGCAGCTTGAGAAGCGGGAGTAGAGATACGCAGTATTTT. The chain links TRBV5-6 to TRBJ2-3, with 8 nucleotides matching TRBD2. J lost 5 bases, V lost 1 base, and 6 bases had no gene match. The CDR3 totals 15 residues. The germline V gene encodes CDR1 SGHDT and CDR2 YYEEEE. Supplemented by reference TRBV5-6 and TRBJ2-3, the full variable domain reads DAGVTQSPTHLIKTRGQQVTLRCSPKSGHDTVSWYQQALGQGPQFIFQYYEEEERQRGNFPDRFSGHQFPNYSSELNVNALLLGDSALYLCASSLRSGSRDTQYFGPGTRLTVL.